This TCR beta chain was found in a study of regulatory dendritic cells for organ transplantation. The overall study: On day 6, the dendritic cells were exposed to LPS.

The J segment lost 2 bases and the V segment lost 7 bases, leaving 15 bases of the junction unmatched. CDR3 length: 17 residues. The germline V gene encodes CDR1 SNHLY and CDR2 FYNNEI. To note about this clone: As yet, its antigen is unknown.

CFSE-labeled sorted T cells met regulatory or mature dendritic cells for more than four days. Clones were sequenced by immunoSEQ multiplex PCR, and TCRdb holds only the in-frame ones, with some missing. The table records 9,500 to 15,000 clones, around 62% of them present only once. The sample taken for sequencing was naive CD8+ T cells from blood cultured with dendritic cells. Subset described: CD45RA+ naive T cells. This chain joins TRBV2 and TRBJ2-3, with 7 nucleotides matching TRBD2. The receptor was isolated from a human donor in good health. CDR3 coding DNA: TGTGCCAGCATGGGGGGGTGGTTTTCGGATCCCACAGATACGCAGTATTTT. It specifies CASMGGWFSDPTDTQYF.